This entry features one T cell receptor (beta chain) sequence. What it recognizes is unknown. TCRdb processed the reads anew with MiXCR; each CDR3 protein has one entry. The sample lists about 570,000 distinct CDR3 sequences; 40% were seen once. The CDR3 has 16 residues. Per the germline V gene, CDR1 is SGHVS and CDR2 is FQNEAQ. V lost 5 bases and J lost 6, with 17 bases in between. This sample is part of a study of T cell repertoires in cytomegalovirus infection. The receptor was isolated from a human donor in good health (CMV status not recorded). Some clones in this sample may be carry-over from other donors' samples. This material consisted of cultured PBMCs, taken from culture after CMV antigen stimulation. The chain uses TRBV7-8 and TRBJ1-6; D not resolved. DNA of the CDR3: TGTGCCAGCAGCCAAACAGCCCGGGCCGGTAATTCACCCCTCCACTTT. It is translated as CASSQTARAGNSPLHF.